A single sample is the source of the 13 T cell receptor beta chains below, sequenced in a study of T cell changes during pregnancy in multiple sclerosis. TCRdb's copy holds only in-frame clones and misses some; the assay was immunoSEQ multiplex PCR. The repertoire consists of 95,000 to 100,000 clones, with approximately 90% occurring once and the leading ten covering about 2.5%. The sample here was peripheral blood, taken after pregnancy. The receptor source for this set is a female donor in good health, enrolled as a control in a pregnancy study.

The chain couples TRBV5-5 to TRBJ2-3; 7 nucleotides align to TRBD2. Germline CDR1 and CDR2: SGHKS and YYEKEE (reference sequence). The CDR3 sequence is 15 residues long. J was trimmed by 0 bases and V by 1 base; bases with no gene match: 2. The DNA of the CDR3 is TGTGCCAGCAGCTTGCCAGCGGGGAGCACAGATACGCAGTATTTT. It is translated as CASSLPAGSTDTQYF.

V is TRBV5-1 and J is TRBJ1-1; tentative D call: TRBD1 (6 bases). Trimming took off 4 bases at V and 5 bases at J, with 18 bases between the two ends. From germline, CDR1 is SGHRS and CDR2 YFSETQ. The CDR3 contains 15 residues. The CDR3 protein is CASSARQAPGTEAFF. The CDR3 nucleotides are TGCGCCAGCAGCGCAAGACAGGCTCCGGGGACTGAAGCTTTCTTT.

V gene TRBV19 combines with J gene TRBJ1-1; a possible D gene is TRBD1 (5 bases). The CDR3 has 15 amino acids. Trimming took off 1 base at V and 10 bases at J, with 19 bases between the two ends. Germline CDR1 and CDR2: LNHDA and SQIVND (reference sequence). The CDR3 spells CASSIGPIQGMGAFF. The DNA of the CDR3 is TGTGCCAGTAGTATAGGCCCTATTCAGGGAATGGGAGCTTTCTTT.

This clone was detected once. This sequence joins TRBV6-5 and TRBJ1-4, with 9 bases identical to TRBD1. Germline V gene data show CDR1 as MNHEY and CDR2 as SVGAGI. V was pared by 6 bases and J by 8 bases, with 4 bases of the junction left unmatched. This CDR3 has 13 amino acids. The CDR3 sequence is CASRGQGREKLFF. The CDR3 region has the DNA TGTGCCAGCAGAGGACAGGGGCGGGAAAAACTGTTTTTT.

This clone was observed a single time. In the same sample, other DNA sequences code for this CDR3. The V gene is TRBV20-1, the J gene TRBJ2-5; no clear D. Germline loops: CDR1 DFQATT, CDR2 SNEGSKA (reference sequence). This CDR3 region has 10 residues. V was shortened by 5 bases and J by 3 bases, with 4 bases between the two germline ends. CDR3 in DNA: TGCAGTGCTCCCGAAGAGACCCAGTACTTC. Its translation is CSAPEETQYF.

The chain links TRBV5-1 to TRBJ2-2, with a tentative D call TRBD1 (6 bases). CDR3 size: 13 residues. Per germline, CDR1 SGHRS and CDR2 YFSETQ. Trimming pared 3 bases from V and 5 bases from J, leaving 8 bases between. This chain's CDR3 is CASSSQGTGELFF. The CDR3 DNA sequence: TGCGCCAGCAGCTCACAGGGTACCGGGGAGCTGTTTTTT.

V and J are TRBV6-1 and TRBJ2-3, with D unresolved. From germline, CDR1 is MNHNS and CDR2 SASEGT. This CDR3 has 11 amino acids. Trimming took 6 bases from V and 10 from J, leaving 11 bases between them. The CDR3 reads CASRVPGPQYF. In DNA, the CDR3 is TGTGCCAGCAGAGTACCGGGTCCGCAGTATTTT.

The chain is built from TRBV6-6 and TRBJ1-2; D ambiguous. V dropped 5 bases and J dropped 4 bases, with 11 bases sitting between them. Germline V gene data show CDR1 as MNHNY and CDR2 as SVGAGI (reference sequence). CDR3 length equals 13 residues. As DNA, the CDR3 is TGTGCCAGCAGTCCCCCCGGGGTCTATGGCTACACCTTC. Translation: CASSPPGVYGYTF.

Here the CDR3 DNA reads TGTGCCAGCAGCTTAGAGGACACCTACGAGCAGTACTTC. Amino acids: CASSLEDTYEQYF. The rearrangement joins TRBV7-9 to TRBJ2-7, with a weak D call TRBD1 (5 bases). This CDR3 has 13 residues. Germline V lookup: CDR1 SEHNR, CDR2 FQNEAQ (reference sequence). V was shortened by 1 base and J by 2 bases, with 6 bases between the two germline ends. The complete variable domain, with remaining parts taken from reference TRBV7-9 and TRBJ2-7, reads DTGVSQNPRHKITKRGQNVTFRCDPISEHNRLYWYRQTLGQGPEFLTYFQNEAQLEKSRLLSDRFSAERPKGSFSTLEIQRTEQGDSAMYLCASSLEDTYEQYFGPGTRLTVT.

The DNA for the CDR3 is TGTGCCAGCCAAATAGGGAGTCCCACAGCTTTCTTT. Its translation is CASQIGSPTAFF. The chain joins TRBV2 to TRBJ1-1; D ambiguous. V was cut by 8 bases and J by 10 bases, with 17 bases left in between. Germline CDR1 SNHLY, CDR2 FYNNEI. CDR3 length equals 12 residues.

V is TRBV29-1 and J is TRBJ2-7; 7 bases map to TRBD1. The CDR3 runs 13 residues. J lost 3 bases, V lost 1 base, and 3 bases had no gene match. Germline V gene sequence: CDR1 SQVTM, CDR2 ANQGSEA. The CDR3 spells CSVEATGDYEQYF. CDR3 DNA sequence: TGCAGCGTTGAAGCCACAGGGGACTACGAGCAGTACTTC.

This chain joins TRBV5-1 and TRBJ2-7; TRBD2 aligns across 7 bases. The V gene's germline CDR1 is SGHRS and CDR2 YFSETQ. The CDR3 is made up of 15 amino acids. The ends lost 2 bases at V and 6 bases at J; junction bases unmatched: 11. CDR3 sequence reads: CASSLTGRTQSEQYF. The CDR3 DNA is TGCGCCAGCAGCTTAACCGGGAGGACCCAAAGCGAGCAGTACTTC.

The V gene is TRBV7-8, the J gene TRBJ1-2; D not resolved. Trimming stripped 3 bases from V and 4 bases from J, with 15 bases between. Germline CDR1 is SGHVS and CDR2 is FQNEAQ. The CDR3 extends over 15 amino acids. In nucleotides, the CDR3 is TGTGCCAGCAGCTTCCCCGGCGGAGGGAGCTATGGCTACACCTTC. Amino acids: CASSFPGGGSYGYTF.